This is a list of T cell receptor beta chains from one sample in a study of cytomegalovirus exposure and HLA in healthy donors. The protocol was immunoSEQ multiplex PCR, while the TCRdb copy is restricted to in-frame clones and leaves out a portion. The table records roughly 200,000 clones, 70% to 80% of them present only once. Input material: PBMCs. The receptors stem from a woman aged 25 to 39 in good health and CMV-seropositive. CDR3s include the opening cysteine and the closing phenylalanine or tryptophan.

>TRBJ1-1|TRBV27
CASSRIGRNTEAFF
>TRBJ2-5|TRBV4-3
CASSQGSSGSLLAETQYF
>TRBJ2-2|TRBV7-9
CATTQKLRTVNTGELFF
>TRBJ1-1|TRBV10-3
CAISDLRGNTEAFF
>TRBJ2-5|TRBV14
CASSRGLQETQYF
>TRBJ2-5|TRBV11-2
CASSASSGGMVTQYF
>TRBJ2-3|TRBV7-2
CASSPRRTSGTPDTQYF
>TRBJ2-3|TRBV10-3
CAISPGTSGLTDTQYF
>TRBJ1-3|TRBV10-3
CAARTGTGGLSSGNTIYF
>TRBJ1-4|TRBV5-1
CASRRQILGEKLFF
>TRBJ2-3|TRBV6-1
CASSRVGGDTQYF
>TRBJ2-7|TRBV7-2
CASSSRTSGSGEQYF
>NA|TRBV15
CATSSGGQGIHEQYF
>TRBJ2-7|TRBV10-3
CAISSGGPGYEQYF
>TRBJ1-2|TRBV19
CASSIRDRGQDYGYTF
>TRBJ2-7|TRBV29-1
CSVGTGAYEQYF
>TRBJ2-3|TRBV5-1
CASRDRVTDTQYF
>TRBJ1-4|TRBV2
CASSAVATNEKLFF
>TRBJ1-1|TRBV5-4
CASSPTGGNTEAFF
>TRBJ2-5|TRBV6-8
CASSYAGIQETQYF
>TRBJ1-2|TRBV5-1
CASSPGTGDGYTF
>TRBJ2-5|TRBV28
CASRPSSGGVGTQYF
>TRBJ2-5|TRBV7-2
CASSLSRGGRAQYF
>TRBJ2-1|TRBV6-4
CASSETSGDYNEQFF
>TRBJ2-7|TRBV2
CASRTGTGSSYEQYF
>TRBJ1-1|TRBV5-1
CASSARRQGAGNTEAFF
>TRBJ2-7|TRBV6-6
CATGLAGAYEQYF
>TRBJ1-2|TRBV28
CASSLTQGAAGGSGYTF
>TRBJ1-1|TRBV20-1
CSASWSGRAFF
>TRBJ2-7|TRBV9
CASSPTSGSSYEQYF
>TRBJ1-6|TRBV6-5
CASRRRRPDSPLHF
>TRBJ1-4|TRBV30
CAGTDRVNEKLFF
>TRBJ2-2|TRBV11-2
CASSLGHTGELFF
>TRBJ1-1|TRBV28
CASAGTGGSMNTEAFF
>TRBJ1-1|TRBV29-1
CSVERDFGVTEAFF
>TRBJ1-5|TRBV18
CASSPGGNQPQHF
>TRBJ1-1|TRBV28
CASSFREDTEAFF
>TRBJ2-1|TRBV10-3
CAISERGTYYNEQFF
>TRBJ1-2|TRBV29-1
CSARQGGYGYTF
>TRBJ1-4|TRBV2
CASRRENEKLFF
>TRBJ1-4|TRBV4-2
CASSLRAGTANEKLFF
>TRBJ2-7|TRBV6-5
CASSYSSYPGTYEQYF
>TRBJ2-3|TRBV7-9
CASSLRYSGDVDTQYF
>TRBJ2-3|TRBV7-9
CASSPPERPGRRTDTQYF
>TRBJ1-4|TRBV29-1
CSVARDRGHEKLFF
>TRBJ1-1|TRBV10-3
CAISDRGPTEAFF
>TRBJ2-3|TRBV12-5
CASSRDSTDTQYF
>TRBJ1-2|TRBV4-3
CASSQAYQGGYGYTF
>TRBJ1-1|TRBV7-9
CASSSSGQGVFKAFF
>TRBJ1-2|TRBV5-1
CASSLPGTDHYGYTF
>TRBJ2-5|TRBV7-8
CASNSVGFKETQYF